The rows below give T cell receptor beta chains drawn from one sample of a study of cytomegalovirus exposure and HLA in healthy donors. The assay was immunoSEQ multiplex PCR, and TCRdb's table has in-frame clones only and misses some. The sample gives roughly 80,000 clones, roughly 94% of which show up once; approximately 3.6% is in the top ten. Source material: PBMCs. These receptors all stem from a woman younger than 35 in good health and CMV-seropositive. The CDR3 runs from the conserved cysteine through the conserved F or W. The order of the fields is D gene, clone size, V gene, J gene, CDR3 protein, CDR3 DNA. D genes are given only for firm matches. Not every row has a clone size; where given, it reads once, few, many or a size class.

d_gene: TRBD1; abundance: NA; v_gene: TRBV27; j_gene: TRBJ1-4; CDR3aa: CASRRDRAANEKLFF; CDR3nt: TGTGCCAGCAGAAGAGACAGGGCAGCTAATGAAAAACTGTTTTTT
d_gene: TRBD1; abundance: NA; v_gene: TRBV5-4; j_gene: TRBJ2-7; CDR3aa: CASSLDRGHEQYF; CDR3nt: TGTGCCAGCAGCTTGGACAGGGGGCACGAGCAGTACTTC
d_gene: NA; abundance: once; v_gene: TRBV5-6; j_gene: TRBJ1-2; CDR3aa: CASSRGQTYGYTF; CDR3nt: TGTGCCAGCAGCCGAGGACAGACTTATGGCTACACCTTC
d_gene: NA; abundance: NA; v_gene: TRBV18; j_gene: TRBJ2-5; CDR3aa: CASSPPIAGALRQETQYF; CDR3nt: TGTGCCAGCTCACCACCGATCGCAGGGGCCCTTCGGCAAGAGACCCAGTACTTC
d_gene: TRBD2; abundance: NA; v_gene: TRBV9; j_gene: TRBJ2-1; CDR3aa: CASSVVPGLANSYNEQFF; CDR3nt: TGTGCCAGCAGCGTAGTTCCCGGACTAGCCAACTCCTACAATGAGCAGTTCTTC
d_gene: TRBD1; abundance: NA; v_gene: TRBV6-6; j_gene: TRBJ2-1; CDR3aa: CASSLDRDRNNEQFF; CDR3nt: TGTGCCAGCAGTTTAGACAGGGATAGAAACAATGAGCAGTTCTTC
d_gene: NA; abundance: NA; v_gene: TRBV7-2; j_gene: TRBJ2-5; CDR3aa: CASSLSGLGGETQYF; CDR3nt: TGTGCCAGCAGCTTAAGCGGCTTGGGGGGAGAGACCCAGTACTTC
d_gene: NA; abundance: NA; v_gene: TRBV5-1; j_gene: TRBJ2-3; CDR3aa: CASSLDAGQFGDTQYF; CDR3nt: TGCGCCAGCAGCTTGGACGCGGGGCAATTCGGAGATACGCAGTATTTT
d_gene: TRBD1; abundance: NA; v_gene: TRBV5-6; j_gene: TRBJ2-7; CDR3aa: CASSSTGDSYEQYF; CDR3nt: TGTGCCAGCAGCTCGACAGGGGACTCCTACGAGCAGTACTTC
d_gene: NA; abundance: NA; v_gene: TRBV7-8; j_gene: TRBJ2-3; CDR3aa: CASSTPPHLYTDTQYF; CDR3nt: TGTGCCAGCAGCACCCCCCCGCACCTATACACAGATACGCAGTATTTT